The next 13 T cell receptor beta chains were all read from a single sample in a study of shared clonotypes between healthy human individuals. Repertoires were generated with immunoSEQ multiplex PCR, while TCRdb's copy carries only in-frame clones and drops some. The sample has around 1,000,000 clones, 60% to 80% seen once; the top ten hold roughly 0.82%. The sequenced sample consisted of memory CD4+ T cells from PBMCs. Subset meaning: CD45RA-negative fraction. These TCRs come from a man aged 18 to 29 in good health. Some clones in this sample may be carry-over from other donors' samples.

The rearrangement links TRBV9 to TRBJ2-1; no definite D call. CDR3 size: 14 residues. Germline V CDR1 and CDR2: SGDLS, YYNGEE. V dropped 4 bases and J dropped 1 base, with 9 bases sitting between them. For the CDR3, the DNA is TGTGCCAGCAGCCAAATCGGGTCCTACAATGAGCAGTTCTTC. This sequence encodes CASSQIGSYNEQFF.

The table lists this clone with a few counts. Different DNA sequences within this sample yield the same CDR3. This chain uses TRBV18 with TRBJ2-2; 11 bases line up with TRBD2. This CDR3 spans 16 amino acids. V was clipped by 0 bases and J by 4 bases; unmatched bases: 1. CDR1 KGHSH and CDR2 LQKENI come from the germline V gene. The CDR3 sequence: CASSPPLAGGTGELFF. The CDR3 coding sequence is TGTGCCAGCTCACCACCCCTAGCGGGAGGCACCGGGGAGCTGTTTTTT.

The chain has TRBV27 and TRBJ2-5; the match to TRBD2 covers 8 bases. The V gene's germline CDR1 is MNHEY and CDR2 SMNVEV (reference sequence). With 6 bases clipped from V and 4 bases from J, the junction kept 7 bases outside the gene matches. The CDR3 extends over 14 amino acids. CDR3 region: CASSQAGELETQYF. CDR3 DNA sequence: TGTGCCAGCAGCCAAGCGGGAGAACTAGAGACCCAGTACTTC.

V usage is TRBV4-2 and J usage is TRBJ1-1; no clear D gene. The CDR3 sequence is 15 residues long. The germline V and J ends were trimmed by 1 base and 5 bases, with 14 bases remaining between them. The V gene's germline CDR1 is LGHNA and CDR2 YNFKEQ. The CDR3 sequence: CASSQVEEGRTEAFF. CDR3 coding DNA: TGTGCCAGCAGCCAAGTTGAGGAGGGCAGAACTGAAGCTTTCTTT.

The gene calls are TRBV10-3 and TRBJ1-5; 9 nucleotides line up with TRBD1. V lost 9 bases to trimming and J lost 2 bases; unmatched junction nucleotides: 5. The germline CDR1 and CDR2 sequences are ENHRY and SYGVKD. There are 14 residues in the CDR3. The CDR3 is CAISTGGGNQPQHF. CDR3 sequence (DNA): TGTGCCATTTCAACAGGGGGCGGCAATCAGCCCCAGCATTTT.

V and J are TRBV29-1 and TRBJ2-7; D remains ambiguous. Germline V gene data show CDR1 as SQVTM and CDR2 as ANQGSEA. V lost 7 bases to trimming and J lost 7 bases, with 20 bases between them. The CDR3 spans 13 residues. The DNA for the CDR3 is TGCAGCGCGAGCACGAACCGTGGGTATGAGCAGTACTTC. Translating gives CSASTNRGYEQYF.

This clone has just a few counts. The CDR3 spells CASRKEGYNEQFF. As DNA, the CDR3 is TGTGCCAGTAGAAAGGAGGGGTACAATGAGCAGTTCTTC. The V gene is TRBV19, the J gene TRBJ2-1, with D maybe TRBD2 (6 bases). This CDR3 spans 13 amino acids. The V gene's germline CDR1 is LNHDA and CDR2 SQIVND (reference sequence). The V gene lost 6 bases and the J gene lost 4 bases, with 10 bases spanning the gap.

This chain joins TRBV28 and TRBJ2-1; no clear D gene. CDR1 and CDR2 from the germline V gene are MDHEN and SYDVKM. This CDR3 is built from 13 residues. Trimming took off 6 bases at V and 11 bases at J, with 17 bases between the two ends. The CDR3 region is CASSPPFRVQQFF. In DNA, the CDR3 is TGTGCCAGCAGCCCCCCCTTTAGGGTTCAGCAGTTCTTC.

The CDR3 DNA is TGCGCCAGCAGCTTAGGCGGGGTGATCTACAATGAGCAGTTCTTC. Translated, it gives CASSLGGVIYNEQFF. V gene TRBV5-1 combines with J gene TRBJ2-1; possibly TRBD2 for D (6 bases). Germline V gives CDR1 SGHRS, CDR2 YFSETQ. The V gene lost 2 bases and the J gene lost 3 bases, with 12 bases spanning the gap. There are 15 residues in the CDR3.

As for this clone: Other DNA sequences in the same sample also yield this CDR3. This sequence joins TRBV28 and TRBJ1-2, with D tentatively TRBD1 (6 bases). V was shortened by 3 bases and J by 1 base, with 9 bases between the two germline ends. The CDR3 is 14 residues long. From germline, CDR1 is MDHEN and CDR2 SYDVKM. The CDR3 here is CASSLEQGNYGYTF. The CDR3 nucleotides are TGTGCCAGCAGTTTGGAACAGGGTAACTATGGCTACACCTTC.

V usage is TRBV28 and J usage is TRBJ1-2, with no clear D. Trimming shortened V by 4 bases and J by 1 base, and 16 bases separated the two germline ends. The CDR3 runs to 16 residues. Germline loops: CDR1 MDHEN, CDR2 SYDVKM. DNA of the CDR3: TGTGCCAGCAGTTCCACCCGGCCCCCCGTTAACTATGGCTACACCTTC. Its protein is CASSSTRPPVNYGYTF.

The chain is built from TRBV7-9 and TRBJ2-1; 11 bases line up with TRBD2. Germline CDR1 and CDR2: SEHNR and FQNEAQ (reference sequence). The trim removed 5 bases at V and 0 bases at J, leaving 0 bases unmatched. The CDR3 extends over 15 amino acids. The CDR3 loop is CASSTSGSSYNEQFF. The CDR3 DNA follows: TGTGCCAGCAGCACTAGCGGGAGCTCCTACAATGAGCAGTTCTTC.

The sample holds a few counts of this clone. The CDR3 DNA reads TGTGCCACCAGCAGCGGGGGTACAAGCGGGAGAATGCTATTCAAGCAGTTCTTC. Amino acid sequence: CATSSGGTSGRMLFKQFF. This chain joins TRBV15 and TRBJ2-1, with 8 bases aligning to TRBD2. This CDR3 has 18 amino acids. J lost 11 bases, V lost 3 bases, and 21 bases had no gene match. Germline V gives CDR1 LNHNV, CDR2 YYDKDF (reference sequence). Combining the CDR3 with reference TRBV15 and TRBJ2-1 gives the whole variable domain DAMVIQNPRYQVTQFGKPVTLSCSQTLNHNVMYWYQQKSSQAPKLLFHYYDKDFNNEADTPDNFQSRRPNTSFCFLDIRSPGLGDTAMYLCATSSGGTSGRMLFKQFFGPGTRLTVL.